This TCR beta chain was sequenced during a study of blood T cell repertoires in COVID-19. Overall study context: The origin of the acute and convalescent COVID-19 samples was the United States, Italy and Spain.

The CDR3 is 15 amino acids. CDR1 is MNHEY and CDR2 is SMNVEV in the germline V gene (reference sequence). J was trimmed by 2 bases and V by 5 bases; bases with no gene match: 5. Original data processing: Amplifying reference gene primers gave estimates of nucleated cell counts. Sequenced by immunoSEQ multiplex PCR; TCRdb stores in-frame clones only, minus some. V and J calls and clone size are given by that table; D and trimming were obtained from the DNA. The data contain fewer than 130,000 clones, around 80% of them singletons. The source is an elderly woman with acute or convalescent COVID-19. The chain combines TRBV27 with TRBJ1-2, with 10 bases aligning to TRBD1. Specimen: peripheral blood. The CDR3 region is CASSSPGQGNYGYTF. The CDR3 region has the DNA TGTGCCAGCAGTAGCCCGGGACAGGGGAACTATGGCTACACCTTC.